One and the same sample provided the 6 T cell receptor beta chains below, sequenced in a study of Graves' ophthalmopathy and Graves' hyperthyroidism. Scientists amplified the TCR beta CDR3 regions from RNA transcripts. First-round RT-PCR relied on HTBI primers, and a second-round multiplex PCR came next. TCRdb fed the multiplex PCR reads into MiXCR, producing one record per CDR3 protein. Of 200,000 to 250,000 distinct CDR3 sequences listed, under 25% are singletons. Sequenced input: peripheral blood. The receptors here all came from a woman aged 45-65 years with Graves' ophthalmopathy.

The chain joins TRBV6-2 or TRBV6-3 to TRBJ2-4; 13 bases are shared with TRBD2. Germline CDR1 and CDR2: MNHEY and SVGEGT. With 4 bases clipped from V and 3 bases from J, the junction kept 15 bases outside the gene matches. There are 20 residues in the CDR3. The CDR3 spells CASSFSTGTSGIRGKNIQYF. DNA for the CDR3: TGTGCCAGCAGTTTCTCCACCGGGACTAGCGGGATAAGGGGCAAAAACATTCAGTACTTC.

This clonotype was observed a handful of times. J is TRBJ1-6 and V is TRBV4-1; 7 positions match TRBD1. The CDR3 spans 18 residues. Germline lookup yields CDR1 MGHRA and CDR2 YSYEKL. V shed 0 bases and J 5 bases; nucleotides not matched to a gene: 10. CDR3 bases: TGCGCCAGCAGCCAAGAAGGGAGACAGGGCCTCAATAATTCACCCCTCCACTTT. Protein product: CASSQEGRQGLNNSPLHF.

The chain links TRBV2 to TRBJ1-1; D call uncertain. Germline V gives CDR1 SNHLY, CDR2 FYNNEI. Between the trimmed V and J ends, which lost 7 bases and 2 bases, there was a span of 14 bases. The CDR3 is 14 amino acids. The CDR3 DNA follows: TGTGCCAGCAATAGCGGGGTGGCAAACACTGAAGCTTTCTTT. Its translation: CASNSGVANTEAFF.

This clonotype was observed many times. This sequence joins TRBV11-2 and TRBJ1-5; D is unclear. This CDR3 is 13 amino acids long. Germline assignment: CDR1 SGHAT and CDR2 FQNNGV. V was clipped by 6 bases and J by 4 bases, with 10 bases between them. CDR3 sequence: CASSAGLNQPQHF. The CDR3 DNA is TGTGCCAGCAGTGCCGGTCTTAATCAGCCCCAGCATTTT. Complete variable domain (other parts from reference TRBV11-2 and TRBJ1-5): EAGVAQSPRYKIIEKRQSVAFWCNPISGHATLYWYQQILGQGPKLLIQFQNNGVVDDSQLPKDRFSAERLKGVDSTLKIQPAKLEDSAVYLCASSAGLNQPQHFGDGTRLSIL.

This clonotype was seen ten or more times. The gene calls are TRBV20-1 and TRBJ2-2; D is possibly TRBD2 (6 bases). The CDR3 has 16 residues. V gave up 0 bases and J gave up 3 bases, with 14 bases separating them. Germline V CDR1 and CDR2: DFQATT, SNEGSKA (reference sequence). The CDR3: CSARDESGVHTGELFF. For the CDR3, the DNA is TGCAGTGCTAGAGATGAGTCGGGGGTTCACACCGGGGAGCTGTTTTTT.

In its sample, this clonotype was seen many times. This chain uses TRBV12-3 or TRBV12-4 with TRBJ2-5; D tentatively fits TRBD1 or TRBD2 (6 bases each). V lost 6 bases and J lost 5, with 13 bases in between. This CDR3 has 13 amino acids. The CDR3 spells CASSQGGWETQYF. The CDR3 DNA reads TGTGCCAGCAGCCAAGGGGGGTGGGAGACCCAGTACTTC.